The rows below give T cell receptor beta chains drawn from one sample of a study of blood T cell repertoires in COVID-19. TCRdb's table, derived via immunoSEQ multiplex PCR, lists solely in-frame clones and lacks some. The data hold 85,000 to 90,000 clones, with 82% observed a single time. Sequencing input: peripheral blood. Every receptor here comes from a woman older than 75 with acute or convalescent COVID-19. CDR3s leave out the opening cysteine and the closing phenylalanine or tryptophan.

v_gene: TRBV7-9; j_gene: TRBJ2-7; CDR3aa: ASSPGGVYEQY
v_gene: TRBV28; j_gene: TRBJ1-1; CDR3aa: ASSLSQSGEAF
v_gene: TRBV4-2; j_gene: TRBJ1-2; CDR3aa: ASSPQGGGYGYT
v_gene: TRBV10-3; j_gene: TRBJ2-5; CDR3aa: AISGGEEETQY
v_gene: TRBV6-2/TRBV6-3; j_gene: TRBJ2-7; CDR3aa: ASSSGTSGSSYEQY
v_gene: TRBV4-2; j_gene: TRBJ1-5; CDR3aa: ASSRGTGDGNQPQH
v_gene: TRBV3-1/TRBV3-2; j_gene: TRBJ2-5; CDR3aa: ASSQDGLAGGPVRETQY
v_gene: TRBV29-1; j_gene: TRBJ1-1; CDR3aa: SVRRVNTEAF
v_gene: TRBV29-1; j_gene: TRBJ2-2; CDR3aa: SVNRGVGELF
v_gene: TRBV5-1; j_gene: TRBJ2-1; CDR3aa: ASSSGTSGGAYNEQF
v_gene: TRBV6-2/TRBV6-3; j_gene: TRBJ2-7; CDR3aa: ASSYSGQGDYEQY
v_gene: TRBV6-1; j_gene: TRBJ1-1; CDR3aa: ASSEVEGWTEAF
v_gene: TRBV6-6; j_gene: TRBJ2-7; CDR3aa: ASSYFGVNEQY
v_gene: TRBV5-1; j_gene: TRBJ2-2; CDR3aa: ASSPLLSTGELF
v_gene: TRBV5-1; j_gene: TRBJ1-6; CDR3aa: ASSLGQESSPLH
v_gene: TRBV24-1; j_gene: TRBJ1-1; CDR3aa: ATRQGTFAEAF
v_gene: TRBV12-3/TRBV12-4; j_gene: TRBJ1-5; CDR3aa: ASSRGIDQPQH
v_gene: TRBV2; j_gene: TRBJ1-1; CDR3aa: ASTGGGEAF
v_gene: TRBV6-5; j_gene: TRBJ2-7; CDR3aa: ASSYSPDSSYEQY
v_gene: TRBV2; j_gene: TRBJ1-5; CDR3aa: ASKKGGGGNQPQH
v_gene: TRBV9; j_gene: TRBJ2-5; CDR3aa: ASSVADRDGETQY
v_gene: TRBV10-3; j_gene: TRBJ2-5; CDR3aa: AISYYRDQETQY
v_gene: TRBV29-1; j_gene: TRBJ2-1; CDR3aa: SVETGGFYNEQF
v_gene: TRBV28; j_gene: TRBJ2-7; CDR3aa: ASSGASGRLLSYEQY
v_gene: TRBV9; j_gene: TRBJ1-4; CDR3aa: ASSVDGFNEKLF
v_gene: TRBV5-1; j_gene: TRBJ2-5; CDR3aa: ASSLDPGLQETQY
v_gene: TRBV27; j_gene: TRBJ2-1; CDR3aa: ASSEEFRYEQF
v_gene: TRBV9; j_gene: TRBJ2-3; CDR3aa: ASSVATTGDTQY
v_gene: TRBV9; j_gene: TRBJ1-3; CDR3aa: ASSVEGQGIAGNTIY
v_gene: TRBV5-6; j_gene: TRBJ2-1; CDR3aa: ASTGWGRANEQF
v_gene: TRBV18; j_gene: TRBJ2-3; CDR3aa: ASSPPGTDTQY
v_gene: TRBV10-3; j_gene: TRBJ2-3; CDR3aa: AISEGLAGGQDTQY
v_gene: TRBV11-1; j_gene: TRBJ2-2; CDR3aa: ASSLYQGPTGELF
v_gene: TRBV7-8; j_gene: TRBJ2-7; CDR3aa: ASNPGQGWYEQY
v_gene: TRBV6-1; j_gene: TRBJ2-2; CDR3aa: ASSDAGATGELF
v_gene: TRBV5-1; j_gene: TRBJ1-5; CDR3aa: ASSLVGGPYQPQH
v_gene: TRBV18; j_gene: TRBJ1-3; CDR3aa: ASSQDRVGNTIY
v_gene: TRBV19; j_gene: TRBJ2-1; CDR3aa: ASRRYNEQF
v_gene: TRBV10-2; j_gene: TRBJ1-1; CDR3aa: ASSESRGNTEAF
v_gene: TRBV6-5; j_gene: TRBJ1-1; CDR3aa: ASSLDRVISEAF
v_gene: TRBV4-2; j_gene: TRBJ1-6; CDR3aa: ASSQESRQAYNSPLH
v_gene: TRBV2; j_gene: TRBJ1-4; CDR3aa: ASSSTTFRHNEKLF
v_gene: TRBV7-6; j_gene: TRBJ1-4; CDR3aa: ASSPNRGTSEKLF
v_gene: TRBV12-3/TRBV12-4; j_gene: TRBJ1-1; CDR3aa: ASSLGTGEAF
v_gene: TRBV12-3/TRBV12-4; j_gene: TRBJ1-1; CDR3aa: ASSLLANTEAF
v_gene: TRBV19; j_gene: TRBJ2-3; CDR3aa: ASSSGGAPDTQY
v_gene: TRBV5-1; j_gene: TRBJ2-1; CDR3aa: ASSLAWDQRGNNEQF
v_gene: TRBV6-6; j_gene: TRBJ2-3; CDR3aa: ASSPSSFGGLGVTQY
v_gene: TRBV9; j_gene: TRBJ1-2; CDR3aa: ASSVGQGYGYT
v_gene: TRBV6-1; j_gene: TRBJ2-7; CDR3aa: ASSEAPAYEQY
v_gene: TRBV13; j_gene: TRBJ2-5; CDR3aa: ASSLRDQQY
v_gene: TRBV19; j_gene: TRBJ1-3; CDR3aa: ASSIDGASGNTIY
v_gene: TRBV2; j_gene: TRBJ1-4; CDR3aa: ASSRDSPSTNEKLF